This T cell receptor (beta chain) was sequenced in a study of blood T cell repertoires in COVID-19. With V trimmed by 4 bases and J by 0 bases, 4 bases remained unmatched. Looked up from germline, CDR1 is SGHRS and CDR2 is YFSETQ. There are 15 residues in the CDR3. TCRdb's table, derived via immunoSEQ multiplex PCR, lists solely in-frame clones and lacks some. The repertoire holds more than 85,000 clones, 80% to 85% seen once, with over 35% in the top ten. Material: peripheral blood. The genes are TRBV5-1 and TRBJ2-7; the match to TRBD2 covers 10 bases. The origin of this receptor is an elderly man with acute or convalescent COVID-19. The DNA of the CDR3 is TGCGCCAGCAGCCGCTCTAGCGGGAGCTCCTACGAGCAGTACTTC. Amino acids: CASSRSSGSSYEQYF.